This T cell receptor (beta chain) was identified in a study of T cell clonality in common variable immunodeficiency. TCRdb's table, derived via immunoSEQ multiplex PCR, lists solely in-frame clones and lacks some. The sample counts 25,000 to 35,000 clones, none seen once; the ten largest own about 29%. Most patients and controls had Caucasian heritage. Study-wide results and limits: Patient heterogeneity in the CVID cohort limited correlations between repertoire features and clinical complications. Common variable immunodeficiency TCR beta sequences reportedly had fewer deletions and N-nucleotide insertions.

At least ten counts were recorded for this clone. Its antigen is not known. The missing CDR3 end, 3 residues past where the read stops, is filled in from the germline J gene. Trimming removed 5 bases from V and 0 bases from J; junction bases left unmatched: 5. Per germline, CDR1 LNHDA and CDR2 SQIVND (reference sequence). The CDR3 loop spans 15 amino acids. This chain connects TRBV19 to TRBJ2-5; 8 bases agree with TRBD2. This TCR came from a human donor with common variable immunodeficiency. Sequencing used peripheral blood mononuclear cells. The CDR3 here is CASSGASGYQETQYF. CDR3 DNA (partial): TGTGCCAGTAGTGGGGCTAGCGGGTACCAAGAGACC.